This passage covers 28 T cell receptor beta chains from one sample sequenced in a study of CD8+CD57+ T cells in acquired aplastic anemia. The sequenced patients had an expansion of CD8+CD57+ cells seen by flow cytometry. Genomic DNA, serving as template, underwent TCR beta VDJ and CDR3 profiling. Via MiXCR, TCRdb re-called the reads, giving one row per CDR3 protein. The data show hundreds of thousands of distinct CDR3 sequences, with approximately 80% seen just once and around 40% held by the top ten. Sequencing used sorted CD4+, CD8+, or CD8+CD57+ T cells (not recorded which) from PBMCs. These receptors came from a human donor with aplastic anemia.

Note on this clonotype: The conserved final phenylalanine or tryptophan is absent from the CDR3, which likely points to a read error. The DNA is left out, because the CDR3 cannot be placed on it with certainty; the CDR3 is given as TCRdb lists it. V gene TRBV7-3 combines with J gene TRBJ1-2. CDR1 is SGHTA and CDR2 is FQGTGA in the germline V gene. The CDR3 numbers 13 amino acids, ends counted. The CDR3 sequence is CASSPERTWGETQ.

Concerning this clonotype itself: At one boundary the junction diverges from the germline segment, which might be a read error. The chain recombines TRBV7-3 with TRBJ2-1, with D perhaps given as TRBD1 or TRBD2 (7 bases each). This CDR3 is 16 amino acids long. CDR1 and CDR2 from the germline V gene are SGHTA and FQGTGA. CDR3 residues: CATSRGGGGNYNEQFF. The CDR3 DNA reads TGTGCCACCAGCAGAGGGGGCGGGGGTAACTACAATGAGCAGTTCTTC.

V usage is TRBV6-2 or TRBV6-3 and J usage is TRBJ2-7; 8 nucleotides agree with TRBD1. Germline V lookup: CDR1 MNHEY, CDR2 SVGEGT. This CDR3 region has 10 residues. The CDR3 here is CASSYGGTGV. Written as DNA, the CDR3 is TGTGCCAGCAGTTACGGGGGGACAGGAGTC.

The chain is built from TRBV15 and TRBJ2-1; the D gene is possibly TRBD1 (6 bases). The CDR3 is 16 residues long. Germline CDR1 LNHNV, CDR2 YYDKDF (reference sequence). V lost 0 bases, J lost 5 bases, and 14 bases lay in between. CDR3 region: CATSRDLRTANNEQFF. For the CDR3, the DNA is TGTGCCACCAGCAGAGATCTCCGGACAGCGAACAATGAGCAGTTCTTC.

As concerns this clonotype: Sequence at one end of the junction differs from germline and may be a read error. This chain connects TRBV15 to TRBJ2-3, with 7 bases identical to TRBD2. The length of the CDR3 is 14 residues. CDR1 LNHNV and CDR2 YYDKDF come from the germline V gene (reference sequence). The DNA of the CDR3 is TGTGCCACCAGCGGCGCGGGAGTTGCCTATACGCAGTACTTT. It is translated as CATSGAGVAYTQYF.

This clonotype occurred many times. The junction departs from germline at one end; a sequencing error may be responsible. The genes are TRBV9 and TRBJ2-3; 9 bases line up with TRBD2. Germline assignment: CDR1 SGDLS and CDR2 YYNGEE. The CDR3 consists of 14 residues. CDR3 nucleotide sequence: TGTGCCAGCAGCGTAGGACTAGCGGACACAGATACGCATTTT. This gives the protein CASSVGLADTDTHF.

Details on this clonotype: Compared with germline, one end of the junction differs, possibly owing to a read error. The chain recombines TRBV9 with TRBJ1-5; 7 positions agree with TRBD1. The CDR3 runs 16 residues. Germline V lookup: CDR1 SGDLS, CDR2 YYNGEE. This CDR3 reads CTSSVLQGYSNQPQHF. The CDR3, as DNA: TGTACCAGCAGCGTATTACAGGGGTATAGCAATCAGCCCCAGCATTTT.

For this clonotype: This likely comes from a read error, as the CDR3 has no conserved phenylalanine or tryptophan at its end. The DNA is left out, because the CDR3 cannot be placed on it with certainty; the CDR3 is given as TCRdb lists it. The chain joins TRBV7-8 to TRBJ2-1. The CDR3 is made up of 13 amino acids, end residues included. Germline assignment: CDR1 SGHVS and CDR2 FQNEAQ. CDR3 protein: CASSSGGGCGQLY.

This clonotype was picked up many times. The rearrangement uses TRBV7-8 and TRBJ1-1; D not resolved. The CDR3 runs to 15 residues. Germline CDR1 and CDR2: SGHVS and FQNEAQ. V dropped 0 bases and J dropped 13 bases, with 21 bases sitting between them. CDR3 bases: TGTGCCAGCAGCTTAGCGGGGAGTCCCGATACGCAGTATTTCTTT. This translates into CASSLAGSPDTQYFF.

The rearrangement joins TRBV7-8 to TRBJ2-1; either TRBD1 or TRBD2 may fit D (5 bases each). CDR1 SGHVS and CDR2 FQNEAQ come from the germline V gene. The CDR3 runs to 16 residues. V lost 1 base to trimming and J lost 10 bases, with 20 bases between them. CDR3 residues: CASSLERSPGTQEQFF. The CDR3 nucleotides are TGTGCCAGCAGCTTAGAAAGAAGCCCCGGGACGCAGGAGCAGTTCTTC.

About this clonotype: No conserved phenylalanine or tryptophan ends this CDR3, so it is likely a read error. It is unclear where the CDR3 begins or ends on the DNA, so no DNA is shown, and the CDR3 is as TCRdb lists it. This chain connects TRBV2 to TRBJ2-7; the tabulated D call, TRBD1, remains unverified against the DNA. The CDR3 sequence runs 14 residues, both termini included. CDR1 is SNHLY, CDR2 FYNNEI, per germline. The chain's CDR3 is CASSDRGYAYTFGS.

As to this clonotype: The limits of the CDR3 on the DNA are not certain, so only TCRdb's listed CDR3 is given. The CDR3 sequence: CASSFARGNDTQYF. The chain recombines TRBV7-2 with TRBJ2-7. CDR1 and CDR2 from the germline V gene are SGHTA and FQGNSA. The CDR3 comprises 14 residues, both ends counted.

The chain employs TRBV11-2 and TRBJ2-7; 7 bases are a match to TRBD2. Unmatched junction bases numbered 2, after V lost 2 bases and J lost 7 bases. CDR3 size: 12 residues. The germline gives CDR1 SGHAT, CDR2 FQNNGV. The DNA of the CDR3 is TGTGCCAGCAGCTTATTCGGGGGGGAGCAGTACGTC. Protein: CASSLFGGEQYV.

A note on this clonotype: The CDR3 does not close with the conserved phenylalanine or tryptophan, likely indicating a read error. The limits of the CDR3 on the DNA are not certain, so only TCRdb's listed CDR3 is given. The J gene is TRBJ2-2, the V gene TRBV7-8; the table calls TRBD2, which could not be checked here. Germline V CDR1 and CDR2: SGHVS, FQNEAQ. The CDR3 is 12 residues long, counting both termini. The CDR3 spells CASSSPQREEYN.

The CDR3 nucleotides read TGTGCCAGCAGCGTAGCCAGCACCTCCTATAATTCAGTCCTGACTTTC. As protein: CASSVASTSYNSVLTF. This chain uses TRBV9 with TRBJ2-6; unclear D gene. V lost 0 bases to trimming and J lost 13 bases, with 20 bases between them. CDR3 length equals 16 residues. The V gene's germline CDR1 is SGDLS and CDR2 YYNGEE.

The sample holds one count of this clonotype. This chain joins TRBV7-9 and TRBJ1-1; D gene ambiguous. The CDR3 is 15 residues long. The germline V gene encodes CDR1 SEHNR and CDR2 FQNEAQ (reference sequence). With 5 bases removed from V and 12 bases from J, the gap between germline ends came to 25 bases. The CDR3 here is CASSVGLGGINTTFF. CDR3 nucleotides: TGTGCCAGCAGCGTCGGACTAGGAGGGATAAATACAACTTTCTTT.

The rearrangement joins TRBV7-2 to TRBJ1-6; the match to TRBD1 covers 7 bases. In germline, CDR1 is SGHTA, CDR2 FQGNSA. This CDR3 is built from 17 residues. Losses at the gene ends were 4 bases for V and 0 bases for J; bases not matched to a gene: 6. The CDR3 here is CASSSRTGGSYNSPLHF. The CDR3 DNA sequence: TGTGCCAGCAGCTCCCGGACAGGCGGCTCCTATAATTCACCCCTCCACTTT.

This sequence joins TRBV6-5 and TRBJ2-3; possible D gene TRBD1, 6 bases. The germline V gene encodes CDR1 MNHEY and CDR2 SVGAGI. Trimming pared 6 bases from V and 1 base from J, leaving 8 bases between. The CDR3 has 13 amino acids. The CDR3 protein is CASRQGRTDTQYF. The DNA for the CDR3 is TGTGCCAGCAGACAGGGACGCACAGATACGCAGTATTTT.

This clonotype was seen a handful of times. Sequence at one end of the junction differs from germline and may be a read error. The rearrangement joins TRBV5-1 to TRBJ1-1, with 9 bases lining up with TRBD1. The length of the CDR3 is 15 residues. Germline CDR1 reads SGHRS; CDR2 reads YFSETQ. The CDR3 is CASSLDRGAPTEAFF. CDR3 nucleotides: TGTGCCAGCAGCTTGGACAGGGGTGCGCCTACTGAAGCTTTCTTT.

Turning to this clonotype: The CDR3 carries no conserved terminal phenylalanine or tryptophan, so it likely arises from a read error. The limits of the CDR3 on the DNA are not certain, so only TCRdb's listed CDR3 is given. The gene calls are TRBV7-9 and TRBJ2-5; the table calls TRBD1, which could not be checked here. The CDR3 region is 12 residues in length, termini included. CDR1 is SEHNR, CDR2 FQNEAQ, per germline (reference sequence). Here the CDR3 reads CAGQGPRETECD.

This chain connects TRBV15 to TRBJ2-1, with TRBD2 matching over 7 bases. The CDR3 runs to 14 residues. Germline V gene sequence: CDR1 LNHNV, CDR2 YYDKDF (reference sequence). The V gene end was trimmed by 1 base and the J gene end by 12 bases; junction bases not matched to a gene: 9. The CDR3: CATSRGSGADAQFF. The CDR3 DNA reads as TGTGCCACCAGCAGAGGCAGCGGGGCGGATGCGCAGTTCTTC.

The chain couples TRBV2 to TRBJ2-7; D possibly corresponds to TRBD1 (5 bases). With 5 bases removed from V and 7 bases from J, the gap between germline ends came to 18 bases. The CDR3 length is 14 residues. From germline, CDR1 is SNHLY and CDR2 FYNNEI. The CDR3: CASSPRTLDNEQYF. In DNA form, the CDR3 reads TGTGCCAGCAGTCCCAGGACATTGGACAATGAGCAGTACTTC.

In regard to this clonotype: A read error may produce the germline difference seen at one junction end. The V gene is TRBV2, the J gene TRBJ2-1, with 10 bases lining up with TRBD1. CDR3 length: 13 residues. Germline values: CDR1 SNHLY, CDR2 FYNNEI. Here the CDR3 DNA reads TGTGCCAGCGGACAGGGGGTAGCAGGTAGTCTGTATTTC. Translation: CASGQGVAGSLYF.

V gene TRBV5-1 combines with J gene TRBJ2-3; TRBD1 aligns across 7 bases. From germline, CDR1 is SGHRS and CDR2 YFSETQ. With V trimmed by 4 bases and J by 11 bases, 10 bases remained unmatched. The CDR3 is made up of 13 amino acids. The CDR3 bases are TGCGCCAGCAGCCAGTACGGGACAGCGAGGCAGTATTTT. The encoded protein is CASSQYGTARQYF. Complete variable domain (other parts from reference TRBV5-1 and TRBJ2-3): KAGVTQTPRYLIKTRGQQVTLSCSPISGHRSVSWYQQTPGQGLQFLFEYFSETQRNKGNFPGRFSGRQFSNSRSEMNVSTLELGDSALYLCASSQYGTARQYFGPGTRLTVL.

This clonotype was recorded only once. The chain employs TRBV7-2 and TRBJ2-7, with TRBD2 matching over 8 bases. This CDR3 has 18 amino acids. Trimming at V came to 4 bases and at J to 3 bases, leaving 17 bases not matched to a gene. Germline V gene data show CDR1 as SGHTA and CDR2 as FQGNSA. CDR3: CASSSGLAGTAHFYEQYV. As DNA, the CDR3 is TGTGCCAGCAGCTCTGGACTAGCCGGGACTGCCCATTTCTACGAGCAGTACGTC.

CDR3 DNA sequence: TGTGCCAGCAGTTTGGAGGGTGGTCACAATGAGCAGTTCTTC. Translated, it gives CASSLEGGHNEQFF. The chain uses TRBV2 and TRBJ2-3; possibly TRBD2 for D (6 bases). The end of the DNA aligns better with TRBJ2-1, so the J call may be wrong. The CDR3 has 14 residues. Germline CDR1 SNHLY, CDR2 FYNNEI.

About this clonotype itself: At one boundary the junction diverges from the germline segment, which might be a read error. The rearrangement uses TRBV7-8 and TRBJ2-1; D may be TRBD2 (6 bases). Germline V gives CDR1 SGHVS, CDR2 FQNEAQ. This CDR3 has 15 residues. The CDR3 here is CASSLAGGSYNQHFF. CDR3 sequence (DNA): TGTGCCAGCAGCTTAGCGGGGGGATCCTATAATCAGCATTTCTTC.

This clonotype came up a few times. The CDR3 spells CASSDGGGGTQYF. The CDR3 DNA reads as TGTGCCAGCAGTGACGGGGGGGGGGGCACGCAGTACTTC. V gene TRBV7-9 combines with J gene TRBJ2-3, with TRBD2 matching 8 bases. The DNA end lines up better with TRBJ2-7; the J call may be wrong. This CDR3 region has 13 residues. Germline lookup yields CDR1 SEHNR and CDR2 FQNEAQ (reference sequence).